The sequence of this T cell receptor (beta chain) was determined in a study of T cell responses to AZD1222 COVID-19 vaccine. Findings of the study overall: Donors in the cohort were predominantly white British and more often female, and clonal diversity was possibly underestimated. Unmutated variant regions reportedly attract nearly half of all spike-specific TCRs.

Germline loops: CDR1 SGHAT, CDR2 FQNNGV. V lost 8 bases, J lost 4 bases, and 17 bases lay in between. The CDR3 totals 14 residues. Generated by immunoSEQ multiplex PCR, the TCRdb table keeps only in-frame clones and is missing some. This table holds about 180,000 clones, around nine tenths found once. This clone showed up just once. Its antigen remains unknown. The specimen comprised peripheral blood, sampled 28 days after the second AZD1222 dose. This sequence originates from an adult who received the AZD1222 COVID-19 vaccine. The V call is TRBV11-2, the J call TRBJ1-2, with D hard to call. CDR3 region: CASSPGRGSYGYTF. The DNA for the CDR3 is TGTGCCAGCTCCCCCGGGCGGGGATCCTATGGCTACACCTTC.